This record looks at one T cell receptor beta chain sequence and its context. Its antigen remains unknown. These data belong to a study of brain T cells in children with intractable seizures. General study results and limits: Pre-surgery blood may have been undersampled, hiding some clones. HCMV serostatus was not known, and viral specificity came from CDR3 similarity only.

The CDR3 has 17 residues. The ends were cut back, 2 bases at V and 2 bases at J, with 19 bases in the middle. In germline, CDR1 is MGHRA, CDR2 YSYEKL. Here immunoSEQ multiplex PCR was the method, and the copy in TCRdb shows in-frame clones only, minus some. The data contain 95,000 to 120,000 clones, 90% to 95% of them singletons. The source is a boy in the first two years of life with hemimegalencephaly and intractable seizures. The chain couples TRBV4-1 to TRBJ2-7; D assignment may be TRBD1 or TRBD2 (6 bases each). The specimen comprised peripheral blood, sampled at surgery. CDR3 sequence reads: CASSQKGGPGGAYEQYF. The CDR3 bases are TGCGCCAGCAGCCAAAAAGGGGGGCCAGGAGGGGCCTACGAGCAGTACTTC.